This T cell receptor beta chain stems from a study of breast tumors, draining lymph nodes, adjacent tissues. Samples came from axillary lymph nodes draining the breast cancer. One entry per CDR3 protein results from TCRdb running MiXCR on the multiplex PCR reads. This sample yields about 180,000 distinct CDR3 sequences, of which about 30% are seen a single time; over 3.5% belongs to the top ten. Overall study findings and caveats: Data fit most tumor T cells coming from lymph node, expanding in tumor. Luminal-like breast cancer showed significantly higher tumor–nontumor repertoire similarity than basal-like.

V was pared by 4 bases and J by 2 bases, with 4 bases of the junction left unmatched. Germline V gene lookup returns CDR1 PRHDT and CDR2 FYEKMQ (reference sequence). The CDR3 totals 16 residues. As to this clonotype: Its antigen is as yet unknown.

The sample was axillary lymph node tissue. The source of this sequence is a female donor with breast cancer. Some clones in this sample may be carry-over from other donors' samples. The V and J genes are TRBV13 and TRBJ2-3; 12 bases are shared with TRBD2. CDR3: CASSSTSGGNTDTQYF. In DNA form, the CDR3 reads TGTGCCAGCAGCTCCACTAGCGGGGGGAACACAGATACGCAGTATTTT.